This TCR beta chain is from a study of Ad26.COV2.S vaccination and SARS-CoV-2 variants. TCRdb's copy holds only in-frame clones and misses some; the assay was immunoSEQ multiplex PCR. The sample contains a few hundred thousand clones, around 87% of which appear only once. Comments on this clone: As yet, its antigen is unknown.

Treatment denoted: some 20 received Ad26.COV2.S at low or high dose, single or two shots; 5 received placebo; per-sample allocation not given. On day 63 after the first injection, vaccine and placebo recipients gave samples. The length of the CDR3 is 16 residues. Per germline, CDR1 SGHVS and CDR2 FQNEAQ. V lost 3 bases to trimming and J lost 3 bases, with 17 bases between them. Study conclusions and caveats: TCR breadth and depth estimates may have understated total T cell responses.

The sequence came from a person between 18 and 65 years old who received the Ad26.COV2.S COVID-19 vaccine or a placebo. The rearrangement links TRBV7-8 to TRBJ1-1; no firm D call. Sequencing used peripheral blood, obtained in a trial of Ad26.COV2.S vaccine versus placebo. This chain's CDR3 is CASSFGGGVFYTEAFF. The CDR3 nucleotides are TGTGCCAGCAGCTTCGGCGGTGGGGTCTTCTACACTGAAGCTTTCTTT.